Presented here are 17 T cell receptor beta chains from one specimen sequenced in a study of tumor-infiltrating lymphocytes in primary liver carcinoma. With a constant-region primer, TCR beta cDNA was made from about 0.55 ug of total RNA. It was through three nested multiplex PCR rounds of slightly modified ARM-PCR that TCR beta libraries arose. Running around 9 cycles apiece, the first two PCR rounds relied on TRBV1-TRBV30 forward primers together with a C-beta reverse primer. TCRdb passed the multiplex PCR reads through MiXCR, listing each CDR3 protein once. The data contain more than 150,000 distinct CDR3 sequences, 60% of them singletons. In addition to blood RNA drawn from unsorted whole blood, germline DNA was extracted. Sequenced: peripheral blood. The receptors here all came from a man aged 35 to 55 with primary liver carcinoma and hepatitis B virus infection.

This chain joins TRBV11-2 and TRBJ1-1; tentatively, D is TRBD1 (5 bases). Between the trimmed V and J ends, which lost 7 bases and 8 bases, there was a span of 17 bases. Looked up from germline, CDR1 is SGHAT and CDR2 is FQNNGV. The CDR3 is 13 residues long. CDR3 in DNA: TGTGCCAGCAACCAGCCCACCGGGACGGAAGCTTTCTTT. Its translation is CASNQPTGTEAFF.

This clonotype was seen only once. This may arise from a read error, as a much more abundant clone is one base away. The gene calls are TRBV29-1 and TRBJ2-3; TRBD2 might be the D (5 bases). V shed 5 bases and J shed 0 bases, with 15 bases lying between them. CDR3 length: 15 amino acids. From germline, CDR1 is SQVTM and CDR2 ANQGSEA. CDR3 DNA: TGCAGCGTTCGTCCACTAGTTCCAAGCACAGATACGCAGTATTTT. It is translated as CSVRPLVPSTDTQYF.

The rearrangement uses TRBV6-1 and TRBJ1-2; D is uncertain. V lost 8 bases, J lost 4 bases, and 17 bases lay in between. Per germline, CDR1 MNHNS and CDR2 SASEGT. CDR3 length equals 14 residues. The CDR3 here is CASLQRGGGYGYTF. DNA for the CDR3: TGTGCCAGCCTACAGAGAGGAGGTGGCTATGGCTACACCTTC.

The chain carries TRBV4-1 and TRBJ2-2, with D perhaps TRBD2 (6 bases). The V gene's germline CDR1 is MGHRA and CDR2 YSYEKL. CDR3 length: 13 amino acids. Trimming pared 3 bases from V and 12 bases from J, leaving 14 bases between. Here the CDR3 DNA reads TGCGCCAGCAGCCACCCCAAGGAGGGGCAGCTGTTTTTT. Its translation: CASSHPKEGQLFF.

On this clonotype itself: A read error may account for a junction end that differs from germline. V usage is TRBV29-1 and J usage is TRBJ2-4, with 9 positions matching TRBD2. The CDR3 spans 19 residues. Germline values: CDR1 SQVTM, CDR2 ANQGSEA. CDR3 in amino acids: CSVVGFSGRAGLAKSIQYF. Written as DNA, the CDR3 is TGCAGCGTTGTGGGGTTTAGCGGGAGAGCGGGGCTAGCCAAAAGCATTCAGTACTTC.

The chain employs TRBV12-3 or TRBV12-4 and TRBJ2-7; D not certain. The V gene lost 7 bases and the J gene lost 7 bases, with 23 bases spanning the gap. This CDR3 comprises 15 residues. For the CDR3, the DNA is TGTGCCAGCACTTTCGGGCAAGACCTCTCGCTGGAGCAGTACTTC. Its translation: CASTFGQDLSLEQYF.

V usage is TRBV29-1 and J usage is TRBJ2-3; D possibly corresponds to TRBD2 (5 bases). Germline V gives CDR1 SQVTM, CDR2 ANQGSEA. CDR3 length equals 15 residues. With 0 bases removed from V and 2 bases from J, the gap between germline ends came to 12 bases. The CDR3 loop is CSVEDFRGNTDTQYF. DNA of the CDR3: TGCAGCGTTGAAGACTTCCGAGGGAACACAGATACGCAGTATTTT.

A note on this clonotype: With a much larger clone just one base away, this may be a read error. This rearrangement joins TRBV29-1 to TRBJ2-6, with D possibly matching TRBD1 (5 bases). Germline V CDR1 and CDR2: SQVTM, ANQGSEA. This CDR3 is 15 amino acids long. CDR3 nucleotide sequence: TGCAGCGTTGCCTCAGGGAATACTGGGGCCAACCTCCTGACTTTC. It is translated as CSVASGNTGANLLTF.

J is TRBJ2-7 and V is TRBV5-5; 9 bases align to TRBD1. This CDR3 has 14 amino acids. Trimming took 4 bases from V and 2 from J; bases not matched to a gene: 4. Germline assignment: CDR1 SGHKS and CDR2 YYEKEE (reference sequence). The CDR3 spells CASSEGQGPYEQYF. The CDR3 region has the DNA TGTGCCAGCAGCGAGGGACAGGGTCCCTACGAGCAGTACTTC.

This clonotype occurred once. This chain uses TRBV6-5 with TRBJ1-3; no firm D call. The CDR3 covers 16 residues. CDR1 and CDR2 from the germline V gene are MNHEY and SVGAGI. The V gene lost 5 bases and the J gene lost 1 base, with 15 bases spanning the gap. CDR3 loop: CASSPSGLASGNTIYF. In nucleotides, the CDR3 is TGTGCCAGCAGTCCATCGGGCCTTGCGTCTGGAAACACCATATATTTT.

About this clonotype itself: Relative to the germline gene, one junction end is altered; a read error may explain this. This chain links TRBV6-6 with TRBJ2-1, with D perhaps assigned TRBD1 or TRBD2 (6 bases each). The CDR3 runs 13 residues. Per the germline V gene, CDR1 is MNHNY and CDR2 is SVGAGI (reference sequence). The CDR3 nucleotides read TGTGCCAGCAGTTACCTTCGGGGGCAGAACGTCCTCTTC. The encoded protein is CASSYLRGQNVLF.

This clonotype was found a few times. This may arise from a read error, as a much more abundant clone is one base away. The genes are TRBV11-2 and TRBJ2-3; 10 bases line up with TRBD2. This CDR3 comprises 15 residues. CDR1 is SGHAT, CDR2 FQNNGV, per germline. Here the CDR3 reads CAGSLGASGRDTQYF. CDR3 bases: TGTGCCGGCAGCTTAGGAGCTAGCGGGAGAGATACGCAGTATTTT.

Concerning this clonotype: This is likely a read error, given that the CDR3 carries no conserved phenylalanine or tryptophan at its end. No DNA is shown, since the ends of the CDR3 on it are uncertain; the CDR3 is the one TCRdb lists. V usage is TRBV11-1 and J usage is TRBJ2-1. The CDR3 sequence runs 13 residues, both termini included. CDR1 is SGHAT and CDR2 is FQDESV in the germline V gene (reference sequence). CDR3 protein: CGSSLALYNEQLL.

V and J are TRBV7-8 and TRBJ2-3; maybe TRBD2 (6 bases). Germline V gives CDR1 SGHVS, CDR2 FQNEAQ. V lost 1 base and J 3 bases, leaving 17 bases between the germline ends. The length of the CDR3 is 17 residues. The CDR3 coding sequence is TGTGCCAGCAGCTTAGGGCGAACCGGGAGCGGAACAGATACGCAGTATTTT. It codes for CASSLGRTGSGTDTQYF.

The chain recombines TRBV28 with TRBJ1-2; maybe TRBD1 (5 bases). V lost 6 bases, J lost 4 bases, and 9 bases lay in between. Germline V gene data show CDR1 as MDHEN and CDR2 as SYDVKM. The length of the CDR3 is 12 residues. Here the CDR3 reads CASSPDSYGYTF. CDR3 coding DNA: TGTGCCAGCAGCCCCGACAGCTATGGCTACACCTTC.

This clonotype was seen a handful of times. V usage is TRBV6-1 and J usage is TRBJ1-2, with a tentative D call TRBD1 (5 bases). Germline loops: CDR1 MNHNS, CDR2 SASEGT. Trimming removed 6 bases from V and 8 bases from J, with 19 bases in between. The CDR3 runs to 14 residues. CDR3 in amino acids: CASRFTTDAIGYTF. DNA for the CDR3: TGTGCCAGCAGGTTCACGACAGACGCCATCGGCTACACCTTC.

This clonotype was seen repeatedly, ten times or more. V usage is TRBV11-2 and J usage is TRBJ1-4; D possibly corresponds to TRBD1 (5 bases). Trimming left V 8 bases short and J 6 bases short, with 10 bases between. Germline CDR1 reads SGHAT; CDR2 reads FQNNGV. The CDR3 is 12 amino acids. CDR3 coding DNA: TGTGCCAGCCGGGGGTTCGATGAAAAACTGTTTTTT. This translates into CASRGFDEKLFF.